This T cell receptor (beta chain) was observed in a study of CD4 and CD8 cells across lung adenocarcinoma regions. This CDR3 comprises 12 residues. Per the germline V gene, CDR1 is MNHNS and CDR2 is SASEGT. Trimming at V came to 7 bases and at J to 4 bases, leaving 2 bases not matched to a gene. TCRdb reprocessed the PCR reads via MiXCR and lists one record per CDR3 protein. Among some 18,000 distinct CDR3 sequences listed, around 50% were seen once. The sequenced material came from CD8+ T cells from the margin of a lung tumor. The receptor's source is a male donor with lung adenocarcinoma. The CD4 and CD8 labels of this study may be unreliable. The chain is built from TRBV6-1 and TRBJ1-2; 8 bases fit TRBD1. The CDR3 DNA sequence: TGTGCCAGCACAGACAGGGGCTATGGCTACACCTTC. It specifies CASTDRGYGYTF.